At least ten counts were recorded for the clone carrying this TCR beta chain. Its antigen is currently unknown. This specimen belongs to a study of Graves' ophthalmopathy and Graves' hyperthyroidism. Whole-study findings and limits: Both an approximately 70% sensitivity and an approximately 72% specificity characterized the model's predictions of ophthalmopathy progression.

RNA transcripts served as template for amplifying TCR beta CDR3 sequences. HTBI primers were employed in first-round RT-PCR, then a second-round multiplex PCR followed. TCRdb re-analysed the multiplex PCR reads in MiXCR, keeping a single row per CDR3 protein. The sample lists roughly 410,000 distinct CDR3 sequences; 15% to 19% were seen once. This CDR3 is built from 15 residues. V was cut by 4 bases and J by 3 bases, with 13 bases left in between. Germline V gene lookup returns CDR1 LNHDA and CDR2 SQIVND (reference sequence). The chain has TRBV19 and TRBJ1-5; a weak D match, TRBD1 (5 bases). Sequencing was carried out using peripheral blood. This sequence was found in a woman in her late teens or twenties with stable Graves' hyperthyroidism. This chain's CDR3 is CASSSGAVNNQPQHF. CDR3 DNA sequence: TGTGCCAGTAGTAGCGGGGCCGTGAACAATCAGCCCCAGCATTTT. Variable domain in full (rest from reference TRBV19 and TRBJ1-5): DGGITQSPKYLFRKEGQNVTLSCEQNLNHDAMYWYRQDPGQGLRLIYYSQIVNDFQKGDIAEGYSVSREKKESFPLTVTSAQKNPTAFYLCASSSGAVNNQPQHFGDGTRLSIL.